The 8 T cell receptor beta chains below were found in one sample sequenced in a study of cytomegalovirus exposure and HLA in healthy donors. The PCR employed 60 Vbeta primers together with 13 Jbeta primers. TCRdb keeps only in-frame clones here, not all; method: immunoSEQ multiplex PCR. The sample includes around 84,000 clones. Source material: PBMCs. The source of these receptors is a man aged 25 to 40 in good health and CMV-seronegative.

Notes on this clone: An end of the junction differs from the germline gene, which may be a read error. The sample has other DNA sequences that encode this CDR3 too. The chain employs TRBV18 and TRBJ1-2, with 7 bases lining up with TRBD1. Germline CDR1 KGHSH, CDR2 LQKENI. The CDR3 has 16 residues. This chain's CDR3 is CASSPWTGLGDYGYTF. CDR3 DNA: TGCGCCAGCTCACCTTGGACAGGTCTAGGGGATTATGGCTACACCTTC.

CDR3 sequence: CASSFSTDTQYF. The CDR3 nucleotides are TGTGCCAGCAGCTTCTCCACAGATACGCAGTATTTT. The V and J genes are TRBV5-4 and TRBJ2-3; D is unclear. CDR3 length: 12 residues. Germline V gene sequence: CDR1 SGHNT, CDR2 YYREEE (reference sequence). With 2 bases removed from V and 2 bases from J, the gap between germline ends came to 3 bases.

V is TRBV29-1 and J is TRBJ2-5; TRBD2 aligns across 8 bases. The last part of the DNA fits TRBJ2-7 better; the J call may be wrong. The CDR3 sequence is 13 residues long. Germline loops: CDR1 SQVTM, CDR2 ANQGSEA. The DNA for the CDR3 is TGCAGCGTTGTGGCGGGAGGTCGGGGCGAGCAGTACTTC. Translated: CSVVAGGRGEQYF.

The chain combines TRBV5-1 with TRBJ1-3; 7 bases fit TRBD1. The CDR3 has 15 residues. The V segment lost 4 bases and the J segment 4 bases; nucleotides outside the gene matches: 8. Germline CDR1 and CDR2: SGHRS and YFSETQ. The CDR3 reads CASSRETGNGNTIYF. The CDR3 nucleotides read TGCGCCAGCAGCCGAGAGACAGGGAACGGAAACACCATATATTTT.

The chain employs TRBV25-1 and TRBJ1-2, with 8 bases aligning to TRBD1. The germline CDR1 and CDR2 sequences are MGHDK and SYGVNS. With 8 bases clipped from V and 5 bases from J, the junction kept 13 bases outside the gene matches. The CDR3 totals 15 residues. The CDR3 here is CASSIPGGAEYGYTF. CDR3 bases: TGTGCCAGCTCTATACCAGGGGGCGCAGAGTATGGCTACACCTTC.

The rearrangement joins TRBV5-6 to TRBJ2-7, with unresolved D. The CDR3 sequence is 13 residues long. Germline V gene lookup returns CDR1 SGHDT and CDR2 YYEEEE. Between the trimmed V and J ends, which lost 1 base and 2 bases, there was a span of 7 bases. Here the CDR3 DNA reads TGTGCCAGCAGCTTGCCCGTTCCCTACGAGCAGTACTTC. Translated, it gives CASSLPVPYEQYF.

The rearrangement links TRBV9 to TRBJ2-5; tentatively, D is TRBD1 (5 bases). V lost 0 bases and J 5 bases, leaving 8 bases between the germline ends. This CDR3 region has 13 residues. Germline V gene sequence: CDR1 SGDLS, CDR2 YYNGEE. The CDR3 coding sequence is TGTGCCAGCAGCGTAGAGGGGTCGGAGACCCAGTACTTC. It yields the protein CASSVEGSETQYF.

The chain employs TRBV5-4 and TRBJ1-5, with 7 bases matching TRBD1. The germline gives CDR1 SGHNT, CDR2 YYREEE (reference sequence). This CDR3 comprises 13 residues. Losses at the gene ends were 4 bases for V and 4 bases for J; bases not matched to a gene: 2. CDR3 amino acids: CASSRDRNQPQHF. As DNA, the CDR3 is TGTGCCAGCAGCAGGGACAGAAATCAGCCCCAGCATTTT.